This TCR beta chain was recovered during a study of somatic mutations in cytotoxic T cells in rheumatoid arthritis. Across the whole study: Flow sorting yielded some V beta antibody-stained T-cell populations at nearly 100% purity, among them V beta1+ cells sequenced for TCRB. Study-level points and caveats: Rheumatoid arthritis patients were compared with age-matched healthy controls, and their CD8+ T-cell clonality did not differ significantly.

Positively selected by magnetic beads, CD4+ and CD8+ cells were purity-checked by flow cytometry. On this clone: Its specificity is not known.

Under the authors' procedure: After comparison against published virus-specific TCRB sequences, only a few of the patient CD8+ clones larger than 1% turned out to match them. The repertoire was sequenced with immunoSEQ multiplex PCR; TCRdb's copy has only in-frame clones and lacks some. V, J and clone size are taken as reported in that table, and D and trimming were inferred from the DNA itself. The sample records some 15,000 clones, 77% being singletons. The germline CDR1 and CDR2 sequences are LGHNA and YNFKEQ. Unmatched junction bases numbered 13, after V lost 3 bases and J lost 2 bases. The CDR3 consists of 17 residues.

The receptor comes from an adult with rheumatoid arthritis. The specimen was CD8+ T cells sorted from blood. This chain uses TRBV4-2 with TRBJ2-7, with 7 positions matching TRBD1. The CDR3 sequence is CASSHPLDRVFPYEQYF. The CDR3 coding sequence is TGTGCCAGCAGCCATCCATTAGACAGGGTCTTCCCCTACGAGCAGTACTTC.